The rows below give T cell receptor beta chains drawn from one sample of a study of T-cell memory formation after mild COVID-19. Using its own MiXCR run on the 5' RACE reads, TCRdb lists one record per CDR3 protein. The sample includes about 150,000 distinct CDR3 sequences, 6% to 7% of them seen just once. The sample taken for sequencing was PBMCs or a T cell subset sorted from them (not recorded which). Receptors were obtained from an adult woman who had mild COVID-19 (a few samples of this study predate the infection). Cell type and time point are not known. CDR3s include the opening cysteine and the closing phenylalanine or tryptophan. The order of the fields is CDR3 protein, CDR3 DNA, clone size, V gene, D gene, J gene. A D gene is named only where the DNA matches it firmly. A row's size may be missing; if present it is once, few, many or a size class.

CDR3aa: CASSPRQGKYNEQFF
CDR3nt: TGTGCCAGCAGCCCCAGACAGGGGAAGTACAATGAGCAGTTCTTC
abundance: few
v_gene: TRBV5-5
d_gene: TRBD1
j_gene: TRBJ2-1

CDR3aa: CASSTPNLSPLAGFYNEQFF
CDR3nt: TGCGCCAGCAGCACCCCCAACCTAAGTCCACTAGCGGGATTCTACAATGAGCAGTTCTTC
abundance: .
v_gene: TRBV5-1
d_gene: TRBD2
j_gene: TRBJ2-1

CDR3aa: CASSQTTQGARGDQPQHF
CDR3nt: TGTGCCAGCAGCCAGACCACTCAGGGGGCAAGGGGGGATCAGCCCCAGCATTTT
abundance: many
v_gene: TRBV4-2
d_gene: TRBD1
j_gene: TRBJ1-5

CDR3aa: CASGRTGRASPLHF
CDR3nt: TGTGCCAGCGGGAGGACAGGGAGAGCTTCACCCCTCCACTTT
abundance: .
v_gene: TRBV6-5
d_gene: TRBD1
j_gene: TRBJ1-6

CDR3aa: CSARQGTANSPLHF
CDR3nt: TGCAGTGCTAGACAAGGGACAGCAAATTCACCCCTCCACTTT
abundance: many
v_gene: TRBV20-1
d_gene: TRBD1
j_gene: TRBJ1-6

CDR3aa: CASSQIFVRNTEAFF
CDR3nt: TGTGCCAGCAGCCAAATTTTTGTGCGGAACACTGAAGCTTTCTTT
abundance: many
v_gene: TRBV7-9
d_gene: .
j_gene: TRBJ1-1

CDR3aa: CASSVVQVTDTQYF
CDR3nt: TGTGCCAGCAGCGTAGTTCAAGTAACAGATACGCAGTATTTT
abundance: few
v_gene: TRBV9
d_gene: .
j_gene: TRBJ2-3

CDR3aa: CASSPPSSSGRGTQYF
CDR3nt: TGTGCCAGCAGCCCGCCCTCGTCTAGCGGGAGGGGGACGCAGTATTTT
abundance: many
v_gene: TRBV27
d_gene: TRBD2
j_gene: TRBJ2-3

CDR3aa: CASSLLAGPLNF
CDR3nt: TGTGCCAGCAGCTTACTAGCGGGGCCCCTCAACTTC
abundance: many
v_gene: TRBV7-2
d_gene: TRBD2
j_gene: TRBJ2-7

CDR3aa: CAWSRGEANNQPQHF
CDR3nt: TGTGCCTGGAGTAGAGGCGAGGCCAACAATCAGCCCCAGCATTTT
abundance: few
v_gene: TRBV30
d_gene: .
j_gene: TRBJ1-5

CDR3aa: CASRSGGGSYEQYF
CDR3nt: TGTGCCAGCCGTTCTGGCGGTGGCTCCTACGAGCAGTACTTC
abundance: few
v_gene: TRBV2
d_gene: .
j_gene: TRBJ2-7

CDR3aa: CASSLGGTISPYNEQFF
CDR3nt: TGTGCCAGCAGCTTAGGCGGGACCATTAGTCCATACAATGAGCAGTTCTTC
abundance: .
v_gene: TRBV7-9
d_gene: .
j_gene: TRBJ2-1

CDR3aa: CSARASGTPRSPLHF
CDR3nt: TGCAGTGCTAGAGCATCCGGGACACCCCGGTCACCCCTCCACTTT
abundance: many
v_gene: TRBV20-1
d_gene: .
j_gene: TRBJ1-6

CDR3aa: CASSLWTSGGQETQYF
CDR3nt: TGTGCCAGCTCACTTTGGACTAGCGGGGGACAAGAGACCCAGTACTTC
abundance: few
v_gene: TRBV18
d_gene: TRBD2
j_gene: TRBJ2-5

CDR3aa: CASSLHGGVDRGGYTF
CDR3nt: TGCGCCAGCAGCCTCCACGGGGGGGTCGACCGTGGCGGCTACACCTTC
abundance: .
v_gene: TRBV4-3
d_gene: .
j_gene: TRBJ1-2

CDR3aa: CAISERAGGRDTQYF
CDR3nt: TGTGCCATCAGTGAAAGAGCGGGGGGCCGAGATACGCAGTATTTT
abundance: many
v_gene: TRBV10-3
d_gene: TRBD2
j_gene: TRBJ2-3

CDR3aa: CALQRGPNTEAFF
CDR3nt: TGTGCCCTACAGCGGGGACCGAACACTGAAGCTTTCTTT
abundance: few
v_gene: TRBV30
d_gene: .
j_gene: TRBJ1-1

CDR3aa: CASSLDGTIYNEQFF
CDR3nt: TGTGCCAGCAGTTTAGACGGGACTATTTACAATGAGCAGTTCTTC
abundance: .
v_gene: TRBV12-3/TRBV12-4
d_gene: TRBD2
j_gene: TRBJ2-1

CDR3aa: CATSDPGEGTDTQYF
CDR3nt: TGTGCCACCAGTGATCCAGGGGAAGGCACAGATACGCAGTATTTT
abundance: .
v_gene: TRBV24-1
d_gene: .
j_gene: TRBJ2-3

CDR3aa: CASRTGAREAFF
CDR3nt: TGTGCCAGCAGGACCGGGGCCCGCGAAGCTTTCTTT
abundance: .
v_gene: TRBV6-2/TRBV6-3
d_gene: .
j_gene: TRBJ1-1

CDR3aa: CSVERGLKTQYF
CDR3nt: TGCAGCGTTGAAAGGGGGTTGAAGACCCAGTACTTC
abundance: many
v_gene: TRBV29-1
d_gene: .
j_gene: TRBJ2-5

CDR3aa: CASSIREGNTEAFF
CDR3nt: TGTGCCAGCTCAATCAGGGAGGGGAACACTGAAGCTTTCTTT
abundance: few
v_gene: TRBV18
d_gene: .
j_gene: TRBJ1-1

CDR3aa: CASRGQFNQPQHF
CDR3nt: TGTGCCAGCAGGGGACAGTTCAATCAGCCCCAGCATTTT
abundance: few
v_gene: TRBV2
d_gene: TRBD1
j_gene: TRBJ1-5